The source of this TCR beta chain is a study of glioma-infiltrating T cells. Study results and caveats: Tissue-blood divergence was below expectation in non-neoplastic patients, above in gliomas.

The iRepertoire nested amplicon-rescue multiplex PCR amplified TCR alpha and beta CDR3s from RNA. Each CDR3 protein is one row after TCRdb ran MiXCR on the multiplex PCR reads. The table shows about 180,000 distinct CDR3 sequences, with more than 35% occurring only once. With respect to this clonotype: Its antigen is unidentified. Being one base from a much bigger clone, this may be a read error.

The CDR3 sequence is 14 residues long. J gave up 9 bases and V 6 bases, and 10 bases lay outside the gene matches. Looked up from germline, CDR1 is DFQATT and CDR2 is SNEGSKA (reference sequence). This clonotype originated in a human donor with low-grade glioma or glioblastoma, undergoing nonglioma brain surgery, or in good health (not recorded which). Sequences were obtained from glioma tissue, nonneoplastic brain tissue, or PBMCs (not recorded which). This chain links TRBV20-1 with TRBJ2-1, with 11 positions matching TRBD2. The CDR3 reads CSAGTSGSSGEQFF. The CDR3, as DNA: TGCAGTGCCGGCACTAGCGGGAGCAGCGGTGAGCAGTTCTTC.